This T cell receptor (beta chain) originates from a study of identical twins' blood T cells. From the 5' RACE reads, TCRdb called clonotypes with MiXCR, one entry per CDR3 protein. The repertoire holds fewer than 450,000 distinct CDR3 sequences, with roughly 31% as singletons. The germline CDR1 and CDR2 sequences are LNHNV and YYDKDF (reference sequence). The V end lost 2 bases, the J end lost 0 bases, and 4 bases lay between the germline ends. The CDR3 extends over 13 amino acids. This clonotype was picked up a small number of times. The TCR originated in a woman aged 18 to 55 in good health. The specimen was PBMCs. The rearrangement links TRBV15 to TRBJ1-1; D not certain. CDR3 in amino acids: CATSRLMNTEAFF. Here the CDR3 DNA reads TGTGCCACCAGCAGACTAATGAACACTGAAGCTTTCTTT.